The sequence of this T cell receptor (beta chain) was determined in a study of cytomegalovirus exposure and HLA in healthy donors. Study as a whole: Early release data held tens of millions of unique TCRs from HLA-typed donors.

In regard to this clone: Its antigen is currently unknown.

Study results and limitations: Rarity characterized most TCR sequences, yet some public TCRs appeared in many donors.

V lost 2 bases and J 10 bases, leaving 7 bases between the germline ends. CDR1 is MNHNY and CDR2 is SVGAGI in the germline V gene (reference sequence). The CDR3 spans 11 residues. In the PCR, 60 Vbeta and 13 Jbeta primers were used. Sequenced by immunoSEQ multiplex PCR; TCRdb stores in-frame clones only, minus some. The sample consists of around 130,000 clones, roughly 80% of them appearing once. The sequenced sample was PBMCs. The receptor was derived from a man aged 45-65 years in good health and CMV-seronegative. The chain has TRBV6-6 and TRBJ2-3; D perhaps matches TRBD1 (6 bases). The CDR3 DNA is TGTGCCAGCAGTTACAGGGGGTCGCAGTATTTT. Protein sequence: CASSYRGSQYF.